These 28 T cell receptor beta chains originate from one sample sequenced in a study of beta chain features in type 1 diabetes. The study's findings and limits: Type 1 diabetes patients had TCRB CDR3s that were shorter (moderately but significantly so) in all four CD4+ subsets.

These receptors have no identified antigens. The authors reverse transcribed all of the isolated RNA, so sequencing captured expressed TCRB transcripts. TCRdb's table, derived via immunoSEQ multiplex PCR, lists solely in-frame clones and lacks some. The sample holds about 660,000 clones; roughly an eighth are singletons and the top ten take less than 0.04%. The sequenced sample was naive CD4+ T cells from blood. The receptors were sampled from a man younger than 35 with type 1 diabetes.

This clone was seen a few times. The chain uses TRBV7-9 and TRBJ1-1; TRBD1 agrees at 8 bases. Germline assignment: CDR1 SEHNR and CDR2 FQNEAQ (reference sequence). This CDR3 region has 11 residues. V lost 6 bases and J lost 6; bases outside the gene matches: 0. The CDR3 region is CASRTGAEAFF. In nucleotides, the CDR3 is TGTGCCAGCAGGACAGGGGCTGAAGCTTTCTTT.

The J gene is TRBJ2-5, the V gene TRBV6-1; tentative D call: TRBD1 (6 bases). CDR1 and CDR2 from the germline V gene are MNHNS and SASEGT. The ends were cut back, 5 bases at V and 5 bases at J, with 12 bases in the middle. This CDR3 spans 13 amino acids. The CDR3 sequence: CASSTGLKETQYF. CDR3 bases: TGTGCCAGCAGTACAGGGTTAAAGGAGACCCAGTACTTC.

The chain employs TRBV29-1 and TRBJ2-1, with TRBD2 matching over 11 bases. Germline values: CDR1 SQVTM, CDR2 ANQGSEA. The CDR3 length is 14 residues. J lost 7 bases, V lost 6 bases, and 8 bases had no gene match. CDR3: CSVAGLAGVNEQFF. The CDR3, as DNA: TGCAGCGTCGCAGGACTAGCGGGCGTAAATGAGCAGTTCTTC.

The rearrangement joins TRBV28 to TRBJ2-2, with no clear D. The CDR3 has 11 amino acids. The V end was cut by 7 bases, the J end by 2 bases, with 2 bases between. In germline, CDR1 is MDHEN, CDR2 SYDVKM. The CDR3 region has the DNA TGTGCCAGCACCAACACCGGGGAGCTGTTTTTT. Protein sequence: CASTNTGELFF.

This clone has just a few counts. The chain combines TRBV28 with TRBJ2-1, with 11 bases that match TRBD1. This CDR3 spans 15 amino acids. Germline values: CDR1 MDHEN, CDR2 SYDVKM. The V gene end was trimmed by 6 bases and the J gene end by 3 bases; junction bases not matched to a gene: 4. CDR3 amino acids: CASRAGTGGYNEQFF. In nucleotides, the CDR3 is TGTGCCAGCAGGGCCGGGACAGGGGGCTACAATGAGCAGTTCTTC.

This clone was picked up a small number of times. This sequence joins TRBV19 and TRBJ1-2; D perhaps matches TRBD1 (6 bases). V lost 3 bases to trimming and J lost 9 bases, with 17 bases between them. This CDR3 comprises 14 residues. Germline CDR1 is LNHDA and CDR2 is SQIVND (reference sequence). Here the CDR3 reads CASSMGGQRLRYTF. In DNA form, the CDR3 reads TGTGCCAGTAGTATGGGAGGACAGAGACTCCGCTACACCTTC.

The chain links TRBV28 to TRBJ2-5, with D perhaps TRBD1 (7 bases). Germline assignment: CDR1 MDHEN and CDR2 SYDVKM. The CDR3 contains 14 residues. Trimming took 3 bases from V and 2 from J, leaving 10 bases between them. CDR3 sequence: CASSFAGGQETQYF. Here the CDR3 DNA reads TGTGCCAGCAGTTTCGCAGGGGGGCAAGAGACCCAGTACTTC.

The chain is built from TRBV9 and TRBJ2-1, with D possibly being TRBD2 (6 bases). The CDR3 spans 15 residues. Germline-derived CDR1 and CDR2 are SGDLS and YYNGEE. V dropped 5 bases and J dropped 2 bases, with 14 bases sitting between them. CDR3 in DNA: TGTGCCAGCAGGCCGACTAGGGGCGCCTACAATGAGCAGTTCTTC. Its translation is CASRPTRGAYNEQFF.

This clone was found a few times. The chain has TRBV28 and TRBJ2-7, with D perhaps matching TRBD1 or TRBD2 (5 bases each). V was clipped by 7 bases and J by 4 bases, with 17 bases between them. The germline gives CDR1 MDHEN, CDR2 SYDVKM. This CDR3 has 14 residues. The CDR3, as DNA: TGTGCCAGCACCCTCAGATCGGGGCTTTACGAGCAGTACTTC. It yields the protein CASTLRSGLYEQYF.

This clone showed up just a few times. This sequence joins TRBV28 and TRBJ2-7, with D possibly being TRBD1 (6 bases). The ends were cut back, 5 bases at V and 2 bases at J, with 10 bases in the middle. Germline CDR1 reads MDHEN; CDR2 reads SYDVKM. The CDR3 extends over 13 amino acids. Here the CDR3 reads CASSPDRPYEQYF. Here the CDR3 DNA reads TGTGCCAGCAGTCCGGACAGACCCTACGAGCAGTACTTC.

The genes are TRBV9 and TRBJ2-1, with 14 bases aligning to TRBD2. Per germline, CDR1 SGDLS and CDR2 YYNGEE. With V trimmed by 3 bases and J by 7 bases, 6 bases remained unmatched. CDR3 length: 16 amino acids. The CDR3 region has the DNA TGTGCCAGCAGCGCCCTCGGGACTAGCGGGGGAAATGAGCAGTTCTTC. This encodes CASSALGTSGGNEQFF. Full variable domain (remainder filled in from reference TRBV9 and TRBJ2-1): DSGVTQTPKHLITATGQRVTLRCSPRSGDLSVYWYQQSLDQGLQFLIQYYNGEERAKGNILERFSAQQFPDLHSELNLSSLELGDSALYFCASSALGTSGGNEQFFGPGTRLTVL.

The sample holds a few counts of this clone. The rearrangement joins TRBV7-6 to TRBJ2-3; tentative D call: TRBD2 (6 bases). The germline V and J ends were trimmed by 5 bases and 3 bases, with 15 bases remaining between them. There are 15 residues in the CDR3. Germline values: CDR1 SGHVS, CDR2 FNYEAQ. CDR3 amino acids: CASSPSLEGTDTQYF. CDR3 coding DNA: TGTGCCAGCAGCCCTAGCCTGGAGGGGACAGATACGCAGTATTTT.

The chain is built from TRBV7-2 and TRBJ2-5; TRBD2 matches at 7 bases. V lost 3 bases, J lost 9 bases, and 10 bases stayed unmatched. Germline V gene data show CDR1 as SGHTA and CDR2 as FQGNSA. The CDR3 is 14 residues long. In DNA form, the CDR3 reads TGTGCCAGCAGCTTCCTAGCGGCCCGGGCGGCCCAGTACTTC. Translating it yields CASSFLAARAAQYF.

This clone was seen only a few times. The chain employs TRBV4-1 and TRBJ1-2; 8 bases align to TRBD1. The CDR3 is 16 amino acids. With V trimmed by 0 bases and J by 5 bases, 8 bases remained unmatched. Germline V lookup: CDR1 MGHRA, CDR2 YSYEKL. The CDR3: CASSQEADRADYGYTF. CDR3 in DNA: TGCGCCAGCAGCCAAGAAGCGGACAGGGCGGATTATGGCTACACCTTC.

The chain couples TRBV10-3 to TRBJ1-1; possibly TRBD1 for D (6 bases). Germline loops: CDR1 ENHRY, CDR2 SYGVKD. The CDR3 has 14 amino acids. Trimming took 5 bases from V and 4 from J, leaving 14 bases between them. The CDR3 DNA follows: TGTGCCATCAGTTTTACAGGGACGGCCACTGAAGCTTTCTTT. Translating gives CAISFTGTATEAFF.

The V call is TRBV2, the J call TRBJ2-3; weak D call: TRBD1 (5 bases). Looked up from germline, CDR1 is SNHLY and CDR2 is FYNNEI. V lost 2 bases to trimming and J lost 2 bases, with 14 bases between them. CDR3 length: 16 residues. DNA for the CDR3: TGTGCCAGCAGTGAAACAGCAGGGTGGGACACAGATACGCAGTATTTT. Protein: CASSETAGWDTDTQYF.

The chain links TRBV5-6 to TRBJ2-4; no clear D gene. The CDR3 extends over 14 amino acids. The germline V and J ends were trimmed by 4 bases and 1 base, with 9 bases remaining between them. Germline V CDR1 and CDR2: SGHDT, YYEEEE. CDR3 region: CASSPYGAKNIQYF. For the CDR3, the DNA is TGTGCCAGCAGCCCCTATGGGGCCAAAAACATTCAGTACTTC.

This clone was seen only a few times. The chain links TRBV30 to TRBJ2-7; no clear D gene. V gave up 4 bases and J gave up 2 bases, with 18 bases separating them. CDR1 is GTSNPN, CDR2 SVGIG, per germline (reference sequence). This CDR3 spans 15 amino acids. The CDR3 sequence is CAWIPFGAPTYEQYF. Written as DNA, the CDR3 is TGTGCCTGGATCCCTTTCGGAGCTCCGACCTACGAGCAGTACTTC.

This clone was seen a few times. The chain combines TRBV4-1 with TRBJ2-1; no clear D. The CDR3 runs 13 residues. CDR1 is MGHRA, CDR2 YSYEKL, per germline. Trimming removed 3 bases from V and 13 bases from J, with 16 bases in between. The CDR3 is CASSQTGDPTQFF. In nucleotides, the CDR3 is TGCGCCAGCAGCCAGACCGGAGACCCTACACAGTTCTTC.

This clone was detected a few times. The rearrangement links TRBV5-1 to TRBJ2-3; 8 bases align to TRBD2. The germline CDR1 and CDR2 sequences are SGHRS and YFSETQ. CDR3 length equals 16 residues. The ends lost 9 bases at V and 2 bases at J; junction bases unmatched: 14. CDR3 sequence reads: CATSEGPAGVTDTQYF. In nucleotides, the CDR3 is TGCGCCACCTCCGAGGGTCCAGCGGGAGTCACAGATACGCAGTATTTT.

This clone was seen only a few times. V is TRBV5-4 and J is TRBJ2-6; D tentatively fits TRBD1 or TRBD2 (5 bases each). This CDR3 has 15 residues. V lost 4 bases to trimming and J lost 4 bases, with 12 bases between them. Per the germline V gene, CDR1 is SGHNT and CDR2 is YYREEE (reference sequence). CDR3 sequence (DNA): TGTGCCAGCAGCCTGACGGGGCTGGGGGCCAACGTCCTGACTTTC. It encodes CASSLTGLGANVLTF.

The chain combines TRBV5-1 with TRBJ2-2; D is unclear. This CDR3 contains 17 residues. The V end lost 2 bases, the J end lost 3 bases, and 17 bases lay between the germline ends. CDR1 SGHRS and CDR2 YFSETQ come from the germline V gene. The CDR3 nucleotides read TGCGCCAGCAGCTTTCACCTCGGACCTCCGGACACCGGGGAGCTGTTTTTT. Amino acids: CASSFHLGPPDTGELFF. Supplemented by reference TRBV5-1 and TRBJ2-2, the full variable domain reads KAGVTQTPRYLIKTRGQQVTLSCSPISGHRSVSWYQQTPGQGLQFLFEYFSETQRNKGNFPGRFSGRQFSNSRSEMNVSTLELGDSALYLCASSFHLGPPDTGELFFGEGSRLTVL.

The CDR3 DNA is TGTGCCAGCAGTGTCACAGGGGGAGAGACCCAGTACTTC. Translated: CASSVTGGETQYF. This chain links TRBV25-1 with TRBJ2-5; 8 bases are a match to TRBD1. The germline V gene encodes CDR1 MGHDK and CDR2 SYGVNS. Trimming removed 4 bases from V and 4 bases from J; junction bases left unmatched: 2. The CDR3 runs 13 residues.

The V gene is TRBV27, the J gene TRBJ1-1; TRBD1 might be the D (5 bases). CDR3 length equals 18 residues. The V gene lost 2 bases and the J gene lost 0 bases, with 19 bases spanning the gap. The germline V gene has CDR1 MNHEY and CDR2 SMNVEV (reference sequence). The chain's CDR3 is CASSLLLRTGQLNTEAFF. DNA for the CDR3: TGTGCCAGCAGTTTACTGCTTCGAACAGGCCAACTGAACACTGAAGCTTTCTTT.

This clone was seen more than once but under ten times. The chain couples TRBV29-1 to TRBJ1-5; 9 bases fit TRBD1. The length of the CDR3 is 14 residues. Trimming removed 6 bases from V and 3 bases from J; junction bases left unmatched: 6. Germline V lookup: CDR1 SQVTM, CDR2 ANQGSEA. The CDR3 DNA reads TGCAGCGTATGGAGGGACAGGGTCAATCAGCCCCAGCATTTT. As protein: CSVWRDRVNQPQHF.

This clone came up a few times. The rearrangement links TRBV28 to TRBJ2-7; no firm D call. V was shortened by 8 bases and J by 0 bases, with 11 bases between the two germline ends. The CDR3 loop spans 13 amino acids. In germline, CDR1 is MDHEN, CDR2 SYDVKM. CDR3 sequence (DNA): TGTGCCAGCGCAATGGGTTTCTCCTACGAGCAGTACTTC. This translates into CASAMGFSYEQYF.

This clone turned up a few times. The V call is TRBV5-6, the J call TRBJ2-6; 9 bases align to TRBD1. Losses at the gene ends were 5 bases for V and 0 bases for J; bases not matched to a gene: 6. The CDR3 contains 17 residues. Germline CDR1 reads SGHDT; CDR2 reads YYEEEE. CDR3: CASRSGTGHSGANVLTF. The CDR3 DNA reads TGTGCCAGCAGGTCCGGGACAGGGCACTCTGGGGCCAACGTCCTGACTTTC.

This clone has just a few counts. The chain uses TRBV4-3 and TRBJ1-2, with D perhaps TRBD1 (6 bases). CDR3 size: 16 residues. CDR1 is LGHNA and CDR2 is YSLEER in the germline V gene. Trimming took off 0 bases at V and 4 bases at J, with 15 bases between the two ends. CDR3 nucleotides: TGCGCCAGCAGCCAAGATAGCGGGGGCTGGGGCTATGGCTACACCTTC. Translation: CASSQDSGGWGYGYTF.